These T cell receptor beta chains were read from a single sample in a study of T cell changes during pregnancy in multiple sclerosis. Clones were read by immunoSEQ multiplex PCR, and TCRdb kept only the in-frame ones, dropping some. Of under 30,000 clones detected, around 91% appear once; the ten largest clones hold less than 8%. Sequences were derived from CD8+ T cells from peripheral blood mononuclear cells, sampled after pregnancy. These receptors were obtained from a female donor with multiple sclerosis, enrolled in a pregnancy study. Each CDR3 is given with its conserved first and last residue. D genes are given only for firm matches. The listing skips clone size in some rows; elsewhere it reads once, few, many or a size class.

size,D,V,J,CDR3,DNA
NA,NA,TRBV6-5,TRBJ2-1,CATGGVYNEQFF,TGTGCCACGGGCGGGGTCTACAATGAGCAGTTCTTC
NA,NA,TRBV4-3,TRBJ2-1,CASSQDRGSSYNEQFF,TGCGCCAGCAGCCAAGATCGGGGGAGCTCCTACAATGAGCAGTTCTTC
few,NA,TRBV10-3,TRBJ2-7,CAISGDSDSYEQYF,TGTGCCATCAGTGGGGATAGCGATAGCTACGAGCAGTACTTC
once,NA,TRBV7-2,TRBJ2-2,CASSLATAYTGELFF,TGTGCCAGCAGCTTAGCCACAGCATACACCGGGGAGCTGTTTTTT
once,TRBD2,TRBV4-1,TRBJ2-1,CASSQESEGVAGGSYNEQFF,TGCGCCAGCAGCCAAGAGTCCGAGGGGGTAGCGGGAGGCTCCTACAATGAGCAGTTCTTC
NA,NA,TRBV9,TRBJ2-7,CASSVEGSPYEQYF,TGTGCCAGCAGCGTAGAGGGGTCTCCCTACGAGCAGTACTTC
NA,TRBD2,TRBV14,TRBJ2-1,CASSQDRSGRALDEQFF,TGTGCCAGCAGCCAAGATCGGAGCGGGAGGGCCCTCGATGAGCAGTTCTTC
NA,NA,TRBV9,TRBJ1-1,CASPTGNTEAFF,TGTGCCAGCCCGACAGGGAACACTGAAGCTTTCTTT
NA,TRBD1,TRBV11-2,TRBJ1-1,CASSFDRGGDTEAFF,TGTGCCAGCAGCTTCGACAGGGGGGGGGACACTGAAGCTTTCTTT
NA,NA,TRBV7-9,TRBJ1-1,CASSLNSPNTEAFF,TGTGCCAGCAGCTTAAACAGCCCGAACACTGAAGCTTTCTTT
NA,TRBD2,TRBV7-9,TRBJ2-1,CASSPPASGRWDEQFF,TGTGCCAGCAGCCCCCCCGCTAGCGGGAGGTGGGATGAGCAGTTCTTC
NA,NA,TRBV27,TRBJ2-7,CASSPSRGLPPYYEQYF,TGTGCCAGCAGTCCGTCGCGGGGACTTCCCCCCTACTACGAGCAGTACTTC
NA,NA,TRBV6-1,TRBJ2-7,CASSEWPNAYEQYF,TGTGCCAGCAGTGAATGGCCAAACGCCTACGAGCAGTACTTC
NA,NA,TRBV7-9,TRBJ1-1,CASSPGRNTEAFF,TGTGCCAGCAGCCCAGGCAGGAACACTGAAGCTTTCTTT
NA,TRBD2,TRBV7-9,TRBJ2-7,CASSPLAASYEQYF,TGTGCCAGCAGCCCACTAGCGGCCTCCTACGAGCAGTACTTC
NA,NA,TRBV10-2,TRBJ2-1,CASSGGGARYYNEQFF,TGCGCCAGCAGTGGGGGTGGGGCGAGGTACTACAATGAGCAGTTCTTC
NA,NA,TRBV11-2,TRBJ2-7,CASSPGGEQYF,TGTGCCAGCAGCCCAGGAGGCGAGCAGTACTTC
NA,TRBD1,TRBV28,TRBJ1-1,CASSRPTGAPTEAFF,TGTGCCAGCAGTCGACCTACAGGGGCGCCCACTGAAGCTTTCTTT
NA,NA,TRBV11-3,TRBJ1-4,CASSLGSGEKLFF,TGTGCCAGCAGCTTAGGTTCGGGGGAAAAACTGTTTTTT
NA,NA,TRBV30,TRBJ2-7,CACTPGRVSYEQYF,TGTGCCTGTACTCCCGGGAGAGTGTCGTACGAGCAGTACTTC
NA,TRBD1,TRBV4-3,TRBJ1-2,CASSHRDRARYGYTF,TGCGCCAGCAGCCACCGGGACAGGGCCCGCTATGGCTACACCTTC
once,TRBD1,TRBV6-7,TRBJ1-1,CASRAPGQLNTEAFF,TGTGCCAGCAGAGCCCCGGGACAGCTGAACACTGAAGCTTTCTTT
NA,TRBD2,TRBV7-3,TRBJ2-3,CASSLTGGGSDTQYF,TGTGCCAGCAGCTTAACGGGGGGGGGTTCAGATACGCAGTATTTT
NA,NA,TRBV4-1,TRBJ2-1,CASSQSPGYEQFF,TGCGCCAGCAGCCAGAGTCCCGGGTATGAGCAGTTCTTC
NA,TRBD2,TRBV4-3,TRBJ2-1,CASSQDSLAGHNEQFF,TGCGCCAGCAGCCAAGATTCGCTAGCGGGGCACAATGAGCAGTTCTTC